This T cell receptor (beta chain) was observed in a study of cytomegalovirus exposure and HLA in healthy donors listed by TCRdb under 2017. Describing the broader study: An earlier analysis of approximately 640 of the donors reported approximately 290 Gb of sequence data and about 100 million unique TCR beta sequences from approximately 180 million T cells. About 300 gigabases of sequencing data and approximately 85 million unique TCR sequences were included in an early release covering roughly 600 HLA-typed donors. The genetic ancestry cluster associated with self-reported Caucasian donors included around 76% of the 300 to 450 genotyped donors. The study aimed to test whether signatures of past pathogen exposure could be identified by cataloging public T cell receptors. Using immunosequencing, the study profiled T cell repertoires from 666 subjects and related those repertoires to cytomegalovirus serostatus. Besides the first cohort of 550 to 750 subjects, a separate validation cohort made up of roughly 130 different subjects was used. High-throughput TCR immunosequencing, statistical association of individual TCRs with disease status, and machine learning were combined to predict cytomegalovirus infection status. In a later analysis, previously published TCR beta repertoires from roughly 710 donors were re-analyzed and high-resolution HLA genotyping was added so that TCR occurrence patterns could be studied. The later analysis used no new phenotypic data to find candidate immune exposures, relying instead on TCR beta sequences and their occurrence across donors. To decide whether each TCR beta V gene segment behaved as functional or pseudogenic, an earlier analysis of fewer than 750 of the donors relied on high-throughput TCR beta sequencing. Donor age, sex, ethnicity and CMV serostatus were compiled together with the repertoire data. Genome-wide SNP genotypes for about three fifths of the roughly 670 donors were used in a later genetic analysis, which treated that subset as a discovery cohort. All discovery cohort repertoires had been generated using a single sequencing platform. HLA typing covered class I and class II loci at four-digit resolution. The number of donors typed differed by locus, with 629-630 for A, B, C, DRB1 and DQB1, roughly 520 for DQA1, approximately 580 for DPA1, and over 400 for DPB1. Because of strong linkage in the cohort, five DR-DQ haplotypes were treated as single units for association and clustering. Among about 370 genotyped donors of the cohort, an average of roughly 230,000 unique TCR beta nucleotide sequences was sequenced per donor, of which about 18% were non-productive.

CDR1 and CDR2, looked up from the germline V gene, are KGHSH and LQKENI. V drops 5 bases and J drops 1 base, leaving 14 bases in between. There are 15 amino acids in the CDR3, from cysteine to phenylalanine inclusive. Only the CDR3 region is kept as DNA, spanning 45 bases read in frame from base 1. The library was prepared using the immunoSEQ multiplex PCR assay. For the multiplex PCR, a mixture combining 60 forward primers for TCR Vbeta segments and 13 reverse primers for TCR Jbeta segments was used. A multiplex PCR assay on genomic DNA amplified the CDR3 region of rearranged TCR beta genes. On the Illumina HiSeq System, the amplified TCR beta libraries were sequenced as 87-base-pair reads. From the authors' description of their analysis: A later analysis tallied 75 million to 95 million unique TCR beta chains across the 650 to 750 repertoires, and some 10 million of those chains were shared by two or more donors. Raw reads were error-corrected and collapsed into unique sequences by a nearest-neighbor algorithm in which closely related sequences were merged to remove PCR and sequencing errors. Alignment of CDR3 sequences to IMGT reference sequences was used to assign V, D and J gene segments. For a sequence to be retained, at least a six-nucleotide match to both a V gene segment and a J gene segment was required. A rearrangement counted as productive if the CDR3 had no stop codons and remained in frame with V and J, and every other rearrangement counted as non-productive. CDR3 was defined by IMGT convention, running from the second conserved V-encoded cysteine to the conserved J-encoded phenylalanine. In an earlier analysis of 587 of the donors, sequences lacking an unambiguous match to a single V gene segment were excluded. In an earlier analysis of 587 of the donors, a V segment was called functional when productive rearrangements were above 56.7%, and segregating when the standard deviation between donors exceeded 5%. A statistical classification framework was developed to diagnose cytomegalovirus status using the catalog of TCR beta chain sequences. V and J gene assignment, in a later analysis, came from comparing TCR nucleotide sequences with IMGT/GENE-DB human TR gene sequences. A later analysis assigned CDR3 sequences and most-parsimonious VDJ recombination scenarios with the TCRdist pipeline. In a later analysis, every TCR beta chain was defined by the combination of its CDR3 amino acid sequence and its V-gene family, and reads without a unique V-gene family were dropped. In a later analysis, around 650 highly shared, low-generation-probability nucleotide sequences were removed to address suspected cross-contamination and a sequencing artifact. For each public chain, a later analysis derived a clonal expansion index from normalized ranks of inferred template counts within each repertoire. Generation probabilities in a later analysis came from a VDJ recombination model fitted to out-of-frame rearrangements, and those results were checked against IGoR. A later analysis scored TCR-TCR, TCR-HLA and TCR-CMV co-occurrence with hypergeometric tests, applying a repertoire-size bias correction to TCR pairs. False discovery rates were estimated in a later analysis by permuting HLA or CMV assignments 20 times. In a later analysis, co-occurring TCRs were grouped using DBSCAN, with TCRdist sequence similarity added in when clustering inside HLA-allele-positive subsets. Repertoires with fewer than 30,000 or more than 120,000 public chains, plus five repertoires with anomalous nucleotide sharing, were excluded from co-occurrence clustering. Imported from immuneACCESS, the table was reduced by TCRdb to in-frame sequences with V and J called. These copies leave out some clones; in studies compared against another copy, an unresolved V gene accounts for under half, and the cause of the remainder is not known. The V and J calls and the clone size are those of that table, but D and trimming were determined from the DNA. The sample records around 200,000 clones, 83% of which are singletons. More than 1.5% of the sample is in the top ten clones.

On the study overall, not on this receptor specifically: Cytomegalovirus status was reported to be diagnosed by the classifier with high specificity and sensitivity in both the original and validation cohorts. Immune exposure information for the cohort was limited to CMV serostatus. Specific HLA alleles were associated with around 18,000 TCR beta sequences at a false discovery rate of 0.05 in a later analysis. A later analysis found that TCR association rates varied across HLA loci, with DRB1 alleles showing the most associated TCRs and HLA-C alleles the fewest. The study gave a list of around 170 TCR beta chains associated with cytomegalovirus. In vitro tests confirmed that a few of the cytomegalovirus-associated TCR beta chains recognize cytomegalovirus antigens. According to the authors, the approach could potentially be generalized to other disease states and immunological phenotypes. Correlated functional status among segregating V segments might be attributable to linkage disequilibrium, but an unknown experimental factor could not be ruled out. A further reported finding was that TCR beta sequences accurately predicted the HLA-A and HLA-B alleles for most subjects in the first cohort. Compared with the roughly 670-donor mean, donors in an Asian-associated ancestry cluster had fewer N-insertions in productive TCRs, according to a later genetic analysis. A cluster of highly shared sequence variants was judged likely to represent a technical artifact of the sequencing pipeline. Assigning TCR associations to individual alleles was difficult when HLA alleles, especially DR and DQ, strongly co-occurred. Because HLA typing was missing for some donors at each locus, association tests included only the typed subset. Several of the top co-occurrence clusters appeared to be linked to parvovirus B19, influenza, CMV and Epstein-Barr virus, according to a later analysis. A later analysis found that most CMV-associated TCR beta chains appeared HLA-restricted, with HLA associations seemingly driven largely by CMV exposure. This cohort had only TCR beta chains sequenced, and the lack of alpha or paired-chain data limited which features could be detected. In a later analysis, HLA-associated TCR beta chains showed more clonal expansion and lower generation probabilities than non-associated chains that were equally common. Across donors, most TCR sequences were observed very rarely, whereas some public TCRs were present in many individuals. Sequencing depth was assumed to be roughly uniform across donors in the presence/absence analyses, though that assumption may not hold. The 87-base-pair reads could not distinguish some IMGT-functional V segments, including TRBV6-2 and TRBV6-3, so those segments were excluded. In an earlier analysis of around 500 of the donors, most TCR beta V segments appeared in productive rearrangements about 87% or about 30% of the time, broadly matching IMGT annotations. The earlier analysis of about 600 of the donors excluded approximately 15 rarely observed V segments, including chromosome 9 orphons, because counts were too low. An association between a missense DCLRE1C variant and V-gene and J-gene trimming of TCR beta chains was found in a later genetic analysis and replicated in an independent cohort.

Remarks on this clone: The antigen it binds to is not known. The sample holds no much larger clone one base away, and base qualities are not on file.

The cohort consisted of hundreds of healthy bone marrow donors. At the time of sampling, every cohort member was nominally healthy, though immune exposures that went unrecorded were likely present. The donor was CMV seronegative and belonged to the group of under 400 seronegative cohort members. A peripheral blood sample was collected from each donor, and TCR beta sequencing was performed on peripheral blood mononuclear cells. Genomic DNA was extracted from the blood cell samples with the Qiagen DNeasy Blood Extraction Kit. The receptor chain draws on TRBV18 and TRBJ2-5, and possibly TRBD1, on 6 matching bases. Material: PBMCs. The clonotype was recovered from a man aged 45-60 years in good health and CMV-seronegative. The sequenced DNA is TGTGCCAGCTCAAAGAGACAGGCGATCCAAGAGACCCAGTACTTC. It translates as CASSKRQAIQETQYF.